The T cell receptor (beta chain) under discussion was sequenced for a study of blood T cell repertoires in COVID-19. Background on the study: T cells, B-cell-depleted T cells, or PBMCs supplied cDNA or gDNA.

Individuals drawn from 24 US areas were about 18 to 95 years old. Allocation to cohorts depended on clinical history reported by the participants. The protocol was immunoSEQ multiplex PCR, while the TCRdb copy is restricted to in-frame clones and leaves out a portion. The sample has 150,000 or so clones; 65% to 90% are singletons. Trimming cost V 2 bases and J 2 bases; bases outside gene matches: 2. The V gene's germline CDR1 is KGHSH and CDR2 LQKENI. The CDR3 extends over 15 amino acids. The sample comprised PBMCs or T cells enriched from blood (not recorded which). This receptor was obtained from a man aged 45-65 years who had recovered from COVID-19. The J gene is TRBJ1-4, the V gene TRBV18; 7 bases are shared with TRBD1. The CDR3 DNA follows: TGTGCCAGCTCACCAGAGGGGGCTACTAATGAAAAACTGTTTTTT. Protein sequence: CASSPEGATNEKLFF. Full variable domain (remainder filled in from reference TRBV18 and TRBJ1-4): NAGVMQNPRHLVRRRGQEARLRCSPMKGHSHVYWYRQLPEEGLKFMVYLQKENIIDESGMPKERFSAEFPKEGPSILRIQQVVRGDSAAYFCASSPEGATNEKLFFGSGTQLSVL.